A single sample is the source of the 20 T cell receptor beta chains below, sequenced in a study of blood T cell repertoires in COVID-19. The protocol was immunoSEQ multiplex PCR, while the TCRdb copy is restricted to in-frame clones and leaves out a portion. The data hold 350,000 to 400,000 clones, with around nine tenths observed a single time. Sample: PBMCs or T cells enriched from blood (not recorded which). The origin of the receptors is a woman younger than 35 who had recovered from COVID-19.

The chain couples TRBV5-1 to TRBJ1-2; tentative D call: TRBD1 (6 bases). Germline V gene sequence: CDR1 SGHRS, CDR2 YFSETQ. Between the trimmed V and J ends, which lost 1 base and 5 bases, there was a span of 12 bases. The CDR3 has 14 amino acids. CDR3 in amino acids: CASSLTGSLYGYTF. The CDR3 nucleotides read TGCGCCAGCAGCTTGACAGGGTCATTGTATGGCTACACCTTC.

The chain is built from TRBV24-1 and TRBJ1-5; possibly TRBD1 for D (6 bases). Germline assignment: CDR1 KGHDR and CDR2 SFDVKD. The length of the CDR3 is 14 residues. With 6 bases removed from V and 2 bases from J, the gap between germline ends came to 10 bases. The CDR3, as DNA: TGTGCCACCAGTACAGGGTATCGCAATCAGCCCCAGCATTTT. It encodes CATSTGYRNQPQHF.

The chain couples TRBV5-1 to TRBJ2-3; TRBD2 agrees at 7 bases. The CDR3 extends over 15 amino acids. Trimming at V came to 7 bases and at J to 0 bases, leaving 8 bases not matched to a gene. Germline V gives CDR1 SGHRS, CDR2 YFSETQ. Written as DNA, the CDR3 is TGCGCCAGCGCTAGGGGAGGGGAGAGCACAGATACGCAGTATTTT. It translates to CASARGGESTDTQYF.

This rearrangement joins TRBV19 to TRBJ1-6; possible D gene TRBD1, 5 bases. From germline, CDR1 is LNHDA and CDR2 SQIVND (reference sequence). Trimming removed 1 base at V and 5 bases at J, with 9 bases between. This CDR3 is 15 amino acids long. The CDR3 DNA is TGTGCCAGTAGTATAGGGGGGGGAAATAATTCACCCCTCCACTTT. Translation gives CASSIGGGNNSPLHF.

The V and J genes are TRBV3-1 (or the pseudogene TRBV3-2) and TRBJ2-5; maybe TRBD1 (6 bases). Germline-derived CDR1 and CDR2 are LGHDT and YNNKEL (reference sequence). V lost 0 bases to trimming and J lost 2 bases, with 10 bases between them. The CDR3 runs to 15 residues. CDR3 sequence (DNA): TGTGCCAGCAGCCAAGAAAGGACAGAGCAAGAGACCCAGTACTTC. Residues: CASSQERTEQETQYF.

The chain is built from TRBV2 and TRBJ2-7, with 10 bases that match TRBD1. Trimming at V came to 6 bases and at J to 3 bases, leaving 8 bases not matched to a gene. The CDR3 loop spans 15 amino acids. Germline assignment: CDR1 SNHLY and CDR2 FYNNEI. CDR3 coding DNA: TGTGCCAGCAGAGGCACCGGGACAGGGGTCTACGAGCAGTACTTC. As protein: CASRGTGTGVYEQYF.

On this clone itself: This CDR3 is also generated by other DNA sequences in the sample. V usage is TRBV19 and J usage is TRBJ2-1; D is perhaps TRBD2 (5 bases). V lost 1 base and J lost 3, with 7 bases in between. Per the germline V gene, CDR1 is LNHDA and CDR2 is SQIVND (reference sequence). This CDR3 has 14 amino acids. In DNA form, the CDR3 reads TGTGCCAGTAGTATAGGGGGAGACTACAATGAGCAGTTCTTC. As protein: CASSIGGDYNEQFF.

The rearrangement links TRBV27 to TRBJ2-6; D is perhaps TRBD2 (5 bases). The CDR3 is 14 amino acids. Germline assignment: CDR1 MNHEY and CDR2 SMNVEV (reference sequence). Trimming left V 3 bases short and J 3 bases short, with 6 bases between. The CDR3 DNA follows: TGTGCCAGCAGTTTCGGGAATGGGGCCAACGTCCTGACTTTC. Amino acids: CASSFGNGANVLTF.

The V and J genes are TRBV18 and TRBJ1-1, with a tentative D call TRBD1 (6 bases). V lost 10 bases, J lost 3 bases, and 15 bases lay in between. Germline CDR1 KGHSH, CDR2 LQKENI. The CDR3 is 13 residues long. CDR3 nucleotides: TGTGCCACCCGAGGGGGGGCGGACACTGAAGCTTTCTTT. Translated: CATRGGADTEAFF.

The chain recombines TRBV9 with TRBJ1-3, with D perhaps TRBD1 (5 bases). The CDR3 spans 16 residues. Between the trimmed V and J ends, which lost 3 bases and 0 bases, there was a span of 13 bases. The germline CDR1 and CDR2 sequences are SGDLS and YYNGEE. In nucleotides, the CDR3 is TGTGCCAGCAGCGCATCACAGGTGAACTCTGGAAACACCATATATTTT. This gives the protein CASSASQVNSGNTIYF. The full variable domain, rest sourced from reference TRBV9 and TRBJ1-3, is DSGVTQTPKHLITATGQRVTLRCSPRSGDLSVYWYQQSLDQGLQFLIQYYNGEERAKGNILERFSAQQFPDLHSELNLSSLELGDSALYFCASSASQVNSGNTIYFGEGSWLTVV.

The rearrangement joins TRBV6-5 to TRBJ1-4; 7 bases line up with TRBD1. Germline loops: CDR1 MNHEY, CDR2 SVGAGI. Unmatched junction bases numbered 2, after V lost 5 bases and J lost 5 bases. The CDR3 runs 13 residues. CDR3 DNA: TGTGCCAGCAGTCCGGGACAGAATGAAAAACTGTTTTTT. This codes for CASSPGQNEKLFF.

The chain has TRBV6-2 or TRBV6-3 and TRBJ1-2; 11 positions match TRBD1. CDR3 size: 15 residues. From germline, CDR1 is MNHEY and CDR2 SVGEGT. J was trimmed by 7 bases and V by 4 bases; bases with no gene match: 8. The CDR3 nucleotides are TGTGCCAGCAGTTTCGGACAGGGGGCGAGACTTGGCTACACCTTC. It translates to CASSFGQGARLGYTF.

The CDR3 sequence: CASSFRPAANTGELFF. The DNA for the CDR3 is TGTGCCAGCAGCTTCAGGCCAGCTGCGAACACCGGGGAGCTGTTTTTT. V gene TRBV11-2 combines with J gene TRBJ2-2; D uncertain. The CDR3 has 16 amino acids. Looked up from germline, CDR1 is SGHAT and CDR2 is FQNNGV. Trimming removed 3 bases at V and 0 bases at J, with 11 bases between.

V usage is TRBV4-3 and J usage is TRBJ2-2; weak D call: TRBD1 (5 bases). Germline assignment: CDR1 LGHNA and CDR2 YSLEER. Trimming left V 1 base short and J 8 bases short, with 5 bases between. This CDR3 region has 12 residues. CDR3 amino acids: CASSQGQGELFF. The CDR3 DNA is TGCGCCAGCAGCCAAGGACAGGGGGAGCTGTTTTTT.

This rearrangement joins TRBV6-5 to TRBJ1-6; D gene uncertain. V shed 1 base and J shed 8 bases, with 12 bases lying between them. This CDR3 comprises 15 residues. The V gene's germline CDR1 is MNHEY and CDR2 SVGAGI. CDR3 amino acids: CASSYWEGTDSPLHF. CDR3 sequence (DNA): TGTGCCAGCAGTTACTGGGAGGGTACGGATTCACCCCTCCACTTT.

J is TRBJ1-4 and V is TRBV4-2, with D unclear. The CDR3 length is 16 residues. The ends were cut back, 4 bases at V and 4 bases at J, with 16 bases in the middle. Germline lookup yields CDR1 LGHNA and CDR2 YNFKEQ. This chain's CDR3 is CASSLKRGSGNEKLFF. CDR3 nucleotide sequence: TGTGCCAGCAGCCTAAAGAGAGGATCCGGTAATGAAAAACTGTTTTTT.

CDR3 in amino acids: CASRQWGGGNSPLHF. CDR3 nucleotides: TGTGCCAGCAGGCAGTGGGGGGGCGGGAATTCACCCCTCCACTTT. V is TRBV6-5 and J is TRBJ1-6; maybe TRBD1 (6 bases). Germline CDR1 MNHEY, CDR2 SVGAGI. Trimming left V 6 bases short and J 7 bases short, with 16 bases between. The CDR3 totals 15 residues.

This clone was recorded only once. The chain couples TRBV20-1 to TRBJ1-2; D might be TRBD1 (6 bases). Trimming removed 8 bases at V and 8 bases at J, with 15 bases between. CDR1 is DFQATT, CDR2 SNEGSKA, per germline (reference sequence). This CDR3 region has 11 residues. DNA of the CDR3: TGCAGTCTACCTTGGGGGCAGGGCTACACCTTC. Translating it yields CSLPWGQGYTF.

The chain combines TRBV29-1 with TRBJ2-7; 8 bases fit TRBD1. With V trimmed by 4 bases and J by 0 bases, 5 bases remained unmatched. Germline V gene lookup returns CDR1 SQVTM and CDR2 ANQGSEA. CDR3 size: 14 residues. In DNA form, the CDR3 reads TGCAGCGTTGCGGGACAGGATACCTCCTACGAGCAGTACTTC. It specifies CSVAGQDTSYEQYF.

This chain connects TRBV13 to TRBJ1-2, with 8 bases fitting TRBD1. Germline V lookup: CDR1 PRHDT, CDR2 FYEKMQ (reference sequence). The CDR3 has 14 residues. The trim removed 2 bases at V and 8 bases at J, leaving 7 bases unmatched. The CDR3 DNA sequence: TGTGCCAGCAGCTTATTTCAGGGGGCCGGGGGCTACACCTTC. Its translation: CASSLFQGAGGYTF.